This entry describes one TCR beta chain. Antigen specificity is unknown. Within the sample, other DNA sequences also encode this same CDR3. The CDR3 spans 14 residues. CDR1 is SGHRS, CDR2 YFSETQ, per germline. Germline trimming cut 0 bases from V and 2 bases from J; bases unmatched to any gene: 1. The data stem from a study of CD8+ T cells in alopecia areata. Sequencing relied on a cDNA template that was reverse transcribed from extracted RNA. Method: immunoSEQ multiplex PCR; TCRdb's copy keeps in-frame clones and lacks some. The sample lists roughly 200,000 clones, almost 65% occurring once. Study results and caveats: Scalp lesions, especially in alopecia totalis/universalis, had higher clonality than normal scalp.

Material: CD4+ T cells sorted from blood, obtained at week 0. The V call is TRBV5-1, the J call TRBJ1-2; 7 positions agree with TRBD1. This TCR came from a human donor with alopecia areata. CDR3 bases: TGCGCCAGCAGCTTGGGACAGGGAAACTATGGCTACACCTTC. Translated: CASSLGQGNYGYTF.